Presented here are 21 T cell receptor beta chains from one specimen sequenced in a study of T cells in women clearing cervical HPV infection. Method: immunoSEQ multiplex PCR; TCRdb's copy keeps in-frame clones and lacks some. The sample totals some 20,000 clones. The sequenced material came from blood buffy coat. The receptors were sampled from a woman between 18 and 75 years old with a cervical HPV16 infection that either progressed to CIN3+ or cleared (not recorded which).

To note about this clone: The read ends 3 residues early relative to the CDR3; the germline J gene fills the gap. The rearrangement links TRBV19 to TRBJ2-2, with 8 bases lining up with TRBD1. This CDR3 is built from 19 residues. J lost 1 base, V lost 2 bases, and 12 bases had no gene match. The germline V gene has CDR1 LNHDA and CDR2 SQIVND (reference sequence). The part of the CDR3 DNA that was read is TGTGCCAGTAGTATAATTCTTGGAGACAGGGGACGGAACACCGGGGAG. It is translated as CASSIILGDRGRNTGE. The CDR3 in full is CASSIILGDRGRNTGELFF.

In regard to this clone: The read ends 3 residues shy of where the CDR3 ends; the end is completed using the germline J gene. V gene TRBV2 combines with J gene TRBJ1-5; D is unclear. Trimming pared 6 bases from V and 4 bases from J, leaving 13 bases between. This CDR3 spans 14 amino acids. Germline CDR1 is SNHLY and CDR2 is FYNNEI. CDR3: CASRLGPANQPQHF. The CDR3 DNA, read in part, is TGTGCCAGCAGACTGGGCCCTGCAAATCAGCCC.

A word on this clone: The missing CDR3 end, 3 residues past where the read stops, is filled in from the germline J gene. The genes are TRBV7-2 and TRBJ1-3, with 7 bases identical to TRBD1. V was pared by 5 bases and J by 2 bases, with 3 bases of the junction left unmatched. The germline V gene encodes CDR1 SGHTA and CDR2 FQGNSA. CDR3 length equals 14 residues. The sequenced CDR3 bases are TGTGCCAGCAGCCCGACAGGGCCTGGAAACACC. Its protein is CASSPTGPGNT. The entire CDR3 is CASSPTGPGNTIYF.

As regards this clone: The read ends 3 residues shy of where the CDR3 ends; the end is completed using the germline J gene. The V call is TRBV20-1, the J call TRBJ1-2, with a weak D call TRBD1 (6 bases). CDR1 is DFQATT and CDR2 is SNEGSKA in the germline V gene (reference sequence). The CDR3 covers 13 residues. V gave up 2 bases and J gave up 6 bases, with 13 bases separating them. The sequenced part of the CDR3 DNA is TGCAGTGCTAGAAAACAGGGAACTAATGGC. Its protein is CSARKQGTNG. The whole CDR3 sequence is CSARKQGTNGYTF.

About this clone: The read ends 3 residues before the CDR3 terminus; that terminus is restored from the germline J gene. The chain has TRBV28 and TRBJ2-5; 7 bases fit TRBD2. V dropped 3 bases and J dropped 3; count of bases not matched to a gene: 1. The CDR3 runs 13 residues. Germline assignment: CDR1 MDHEN and CDR2 SYDVKM. This chain's CDR3 is CASSFAGEETQYF. The DNA read from the CDR3 is TGTGCCAGCAGTTTTGCGGGGGAAGAGACC. Complete variable domain (other parts from reference TRBV28 and TRBJ2-5): DVKVTQSSRYLVKRTGEKVFLECVQDMDHENMFWYRQDPGLGLRLIYFSYDVKMKEKGDIPEGYSVSREKKERFSLILESASTNQTSMYLCASSFAGEETQYFGPGTRLLVL.

The covered CDR3 bases are TGTGCCAGCAGCGAGCGGGCCCAAGAGACG. As protein: CASSERAQET. The complete CDR3 sequence is CASSERAQETQYF. The V and J genes are TRBV7-2 and TRBJ2-3, with TRBD2 as a possible D gene (6 bases). The CDR3 end falls 3 residues outside the read, so it is completed with the germline J gene. The CDR3 consists of 13 residues. Germline loops: CDR1 SGHTA, CDR2 FQGNSA.

As regards this clone: The CDR3 is cut off 3 residues early in the read; its end comes from the germline J gene. The V gene is TRBV19, the J gene TRBJ1-6; 8 nucleotides agree with TRBD1. J gave up 10 bases and V 3 bases, and 8 bases lay outside the gene matches. CDR1 and CDR2 (germline): LNHDA, SQIVND (reference sequence). The CDR3 extends over 15 amino acids. Incomplete CDR3 DNA: TGTGCCAGTAGTATTCTGGGCAGGGGGCGGTCACCC. Residues: CASSILGRGRSP. The entire CDR3 is CASSILGRGRSPLHF.

Comments on this clone: The sequence runs out 3 residues before the end of the CDR3; the remainder is reconstructed from the germline J gene. V gene TRBV7-2 combines with J gene TRBJ2-4; possibly TRBD1 for D (6 bases). Germline values: CDR1 SGHTA, CDR2 FQGNSA. The CDR3 spans 13 residues. The chain's CDR3 is CASSLRQDRGQYF. Incomplete CDR3 DNA: TGTGCCAGCAGCTTAAGACAGGATAGAGGT.

Comment on this clone: The sequence runs out 3 residues before the end of the CDR3; the remainder is reconstructed from the germline J gene. The genes are TRBV7-2 and TRBJ2-5, with 8 bases matching TRBD1. V lost 10 bases and J lost 2; bases outside the gene matches: 6. Germline lookup yields CDR1 SGHTA and CDR2 FQGNSA. This CDR3 has 13 residues. This CDR3 reads CATGQGPQETQYF. The sequenced CDR3 bases are TGTGCCACAGGACAGGGACCACAAGAGACC.

CDR3 DNA (partial): TGTGCCAGCAGACCCCGACTAGCGGGGTTAAATGAG. Translated, it gives CASRPRLAGLNE. The CDR3 as a whole reads CASRPRLAGLNEQFF. The V call is TRBV2, the J call TRBJ2-1, with 11 bases identical to TRBD2. With the read ending 3 residues before the CDR3 end, the germline J gene is used to fill in that end. V shed 6 bases, J shed 7 bases, and the junction held 8 bases outside the gene matches. The CDR3 contains 15 residues. The germline V gene has CDR1 SNHLY and CDR2 FYNNEI.

On this clone itself: The read halts 3 residues ahead of the CDR3 end, with the missing end drawn from the germline J gene. The V call is TRBV7-8, the J call TRBJ2-5; 9 nucleotides match TRBD1. The CDR3 length is 16 residues. V was clipped by 5 bases and J by 3 bases; unmatched bases: 10. Germline lookup yields CDR1 SGHVS and CDR2 FQNEAQ. CDR3 DNA (partial): TGTGCCAGCAGCACGTGGGACAGGGCCGCGAAAGAGACC. This translates into CASSTWDRAAKET. The entire CDR3 protein is CASSTWDRAAKETQYF.

On this clone itself: The read ends 3 residues early relative to the CDR3; the germline J gene fills the gap. The chain has TRBV28 and TRBJ2-5; no firm D call. Germline CDR1 MDHEN, CDR2 SYDVKM. The V end was cut by 1 base, the J end by 5 bases, with 2 bases between. This CDR3 region has 11 residues. Partial CDR3 DNA: TGTGCCAGCAGTTTATCTGAGACC. Its translation is CASSLSET. The entire CDR3 protein reads CASSLSETQYF. Full variable domain (missing parts from reference TRBV28 and TRBJ2-5): DVKVTQSSRYLVKRTGEKVFLECVQDMDHENMFWYRQDPGLGLRLIYFSYDVKMKEKGDIPEGYSVSREKKERFSLILESASTNQTSMYLCASSLSETQYFGPGTRLLVL.

A remark on this clone: The CDR3 goes on 3 residues after the read ends, and that part is filled in from the germline J gene. The rearrangement links TRBV5-1 to TRBJ1-5; TRBD1 is a possible D gene (5 bases). The CDR3 is 15 residues long. Germline CDR1 reads SGHRS; CDR2 reads YFSETQ. Between the trimmed V and J ends, which lost 7 bases and 1 base, there was a span of 15 bases. CDR3 in amino acids: CASREGLQSNQPQHF. The sequenced CDR3 bases are TGCGCCAGCCGGGAGGGGTTACAAAGCAATCAGCCC.

With regard to this clone: The read ends 3 residues shy of where the CDR3 ends; the end is completed using the germline J gene. This chain joins TRBV7-6 and TRBJ2-3, with 9 nucleotides matching TRBD1. V lost 0 bases to trimming and J lost 3 bases; unmatched junction nucleotides: 7. Germline CDR1 reads SGHVS; CDR2 reads FNYEAQ. The CDR3 runs 17 residues. Here the CDR3 reads CASSLARYRGQTDTQYF. The sequenced CDR3 bases are TGTGCCAGCAGCTTAGCCCGTTACAGGGGGCAGACAGATACG.

As for this clone: The read ends 3 residues before the CDR3 terminus; that terminus is restored from the germline J gene. The V call is TRBV4-1, the J call TRBJ2-7, with 13 bases aligning to TRBD2. Germline-derived CDR1 and CDR2 are MGHRA and YSYEKL. V shed 0 bases, J shed 2 bases, and the junction held 1 base outside the gene matches. This CDR3 has 16 amino acids. CDR3 loop: CASSQEGTSGAYEQYF. Incomplete CDR3 DNA: TGCGCCAGCAGCCAAGAAGGGACTAGCGGGGCCTACGAG.

Regarding this clone: Sequencing ends 3 residues short of the CDR3 end; the germline J gene provides the rest. This chain links TRBV3-1 (or the pseudogene TRBV3-2) with TRBJ2-7; D is unclear. V lost 8 bases and J 2 bases, leaving 10 bases between the germline ends. Germline V gene lookup returns CDR1 LGHDT and CDR2 YNNKEL (reference sequence). The CDR3 runs 12 residues. The chain's CDR3 is CASLYRAYEQYF. The CDR3 bases that were read are TGTGCCAGCCTCTATAGAGCCTACGAG.

About this clone: The missing CDR3 end, 3 residues past where the read stops, is filled in from the germline J gene. The V call is TRBV30, the J call TRBJ2-3, with 7 bases lining up with TRBD1. Germline V gene lookup returns CDR1 GTSNPN and CDR2 SVGIG (reference sequence). The CDR3 covers 16 residues. The covered CDR3 bases are TGTGCCTGGAGTCCGGGACAGCTGTATAGCAATCAGCCG. Translation gives CAWSPGQLYSNQP. The full CDR3 is CAWSPGQLYSNQPQYF.

Of note for this clone: Read data end 3 residues before the CDR3 end; the end is taken from the germline J gene. The chain employs TRBV19 and TRBJ1-2, with D perhaps TRBD1 (5 bases). CDR1 LNHDA and CDR2 SQIVND come from the germline V gene (reference sequence). This CDR3 spans 17 amino acids. This CDR3 reads CASSIVMGGGRADTYTF. The CDR3 bases that were read are TGTGCCAGTAGTATAGTCATGGGCGGGGGTCGTGCAGATACC.

The CDR3 sequence is CASSSHVLAPYEQYF. The covered CDR3 bases are TGTGCCAGCAGCTCACACGTACTAGCGCCCTACGAG. V and J are TRBV11-2 and TRBJ2-7, with 7 bases matching TRBD2. Read sequence stops 3 residues before the CDR3 end, and the germline J gene provides the missing end. This CDR3 has 15 amino acids. V was pared by 4 bases and J by 2 bases, with 8 bases of the junction left unmatched. Germline loops: CDR1 SGHAT, CDR2 FQNNGV.

On this clone: The CDR3 is cut off 3 residues early in the read; its end comes from the germline J gene. This chain connects TRBV28 to TRBJ2-3; 9 nucleotides match TRBD2. V lost 1 base to trimming and J lost 7 bases; unmatched junction nucleotides: 6. This CDR3 comprises 15 residues. CDR1 is MDHEN, CDR2 SYDVKM, per germline. CDR3 DNA, as far as it was read: TGTGCCAGCAGTTTATATATTAGCGGGGGACATACG. This codes for CASSLYISGGHT. The entire CDR3 is CASSLYISGGHTQYF. The full variable domain, in which reference TRBV28 and TRBJ2-3 provide the parts outside the CDR3, is DVKVTQSSRYLVKRTGEKVFLECVQDMDHENMFWYRQDPGLGLRLIYFSYDVKMKEKGDIPEGYSVSREKKERFSLILESASTNQTSMYLCASSLYISGGHTQYFGPGTRLTVL.

As to this clone: The read is 3 residues too short to cover the CDR3 end, so that end is filled in from the germline J gene. The chain joins TRBV18 to TRBJ2-3, with TRBD1 as a possible D gene (6 bases). V was clipped by 3 bases and J by 1 base, with 17 bases between them. The CDR3 is 17 residues long. Germline values: CDR1 KGHSH, CDR2 LQKENI. The CDR3 bases that were read are TGTGCCAGCTCACCCGCCTTTGGGTACAGGGGCACAGATACG. It encodes CASSPAFGYRGTDT. Given in full, the CDR3 is CASSPAFGYRGTDTQYF.